This T cell receptor beta chain comes out of a study of neurological immune-mediated disorders. J lost 6 bases, V lost 4 bases, and 12 bases had no gene match. Germline CDR1 reads ENHRY; CDR2 reads SYGVKD. This CDR3 region has 15 residues. The unsorted libraries were prepared from 2 million PBMCs (stored at -80 C). TCRdb used MiXCR to reprocess the 5' RACE reads, holding one entry per CDR3 protein. The sample has tens of thousands of distinct CDR3 sequences, 3.5% seen once; the top ten hold just under 3%. This clonotype was counted many times. This receptor was taken from a woman aged 45-65 years with multiple sclerosis. Input material: PBMCs. The chain is built from TRBV10-3 and TRBJ2-7; TRBD1 matches at 7 bases. The DNA of the CDR3 is TGTGCCATCAGTGCACGAACCGGGACAGCAGGCGAGCAGTACTTC. The encoded protein is CAISARTGTAGEQYF.